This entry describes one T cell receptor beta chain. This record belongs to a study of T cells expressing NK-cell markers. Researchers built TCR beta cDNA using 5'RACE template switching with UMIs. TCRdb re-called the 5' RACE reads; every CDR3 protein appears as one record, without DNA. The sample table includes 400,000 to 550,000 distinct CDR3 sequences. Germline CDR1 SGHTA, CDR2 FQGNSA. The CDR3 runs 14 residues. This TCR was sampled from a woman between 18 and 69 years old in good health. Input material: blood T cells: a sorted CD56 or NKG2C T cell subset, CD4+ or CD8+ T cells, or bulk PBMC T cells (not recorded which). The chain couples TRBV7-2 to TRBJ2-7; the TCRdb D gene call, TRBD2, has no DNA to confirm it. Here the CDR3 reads CASSLDHGGYEQYF.